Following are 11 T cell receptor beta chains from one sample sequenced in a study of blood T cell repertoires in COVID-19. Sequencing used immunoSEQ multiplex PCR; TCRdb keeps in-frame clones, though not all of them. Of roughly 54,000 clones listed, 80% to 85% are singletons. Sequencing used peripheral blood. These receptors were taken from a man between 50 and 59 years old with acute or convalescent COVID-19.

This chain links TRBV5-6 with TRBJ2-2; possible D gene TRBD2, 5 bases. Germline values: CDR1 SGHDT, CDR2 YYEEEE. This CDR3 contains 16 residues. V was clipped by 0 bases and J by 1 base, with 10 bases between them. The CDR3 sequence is CASSLALEGNTGELFF. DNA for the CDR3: TGTGCCAGCAGCTTGGCACTAGAGGGGAACACCGGGGAGCTGTTTTTT.

The CDR3 reads CASSQVGGFEAFF. The DNA for the CDR3 is TGTGCCAGCAGCCAAGTCGGGGGGTTTGAAGCTTTCTTT. This chain joins TRBV3-1 (or the pseudogene TRBV3-2) and TRBJ1-1; TRBD1 is a possible D gene (5 bases). Germline CDR1 and CDR2: LGHDT and YNNKEL (reference sequence). This CDR3 comprises 13 residues. Trimming shortened V by 1 base and J by 7 bases, and 10 bases separated the two germline ends.

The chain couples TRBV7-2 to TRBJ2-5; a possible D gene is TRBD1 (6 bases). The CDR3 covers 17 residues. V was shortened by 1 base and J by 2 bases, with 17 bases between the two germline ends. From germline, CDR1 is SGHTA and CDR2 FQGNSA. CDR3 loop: CASSLVQGRLFQETQYF. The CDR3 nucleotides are TGTGCCAGCAGCTTAGTACAGGGACGTCTTTTTCAAGAGACCCAGTACTTC. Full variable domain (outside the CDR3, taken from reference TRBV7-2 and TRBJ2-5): GAGVSQSPSNKVTEKGKDVELRCDPISGHTALYWYRQSLGQGLEFLIYFQGNSAPDKSGLPSDRFSAERTGGSVSTLTIQRTQQEDSAVYLCASSLVQGRLFQETQYFGPGTRLLVL.

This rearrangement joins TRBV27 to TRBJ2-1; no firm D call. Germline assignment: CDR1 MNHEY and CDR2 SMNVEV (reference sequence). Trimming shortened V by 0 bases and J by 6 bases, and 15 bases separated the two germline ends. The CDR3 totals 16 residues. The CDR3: CASSLSLGRFINEQFF. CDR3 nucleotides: TGTGCCAGCAGTTTATCTCTAGGCAGATTTATCAATGAGCAGTTCTTC.

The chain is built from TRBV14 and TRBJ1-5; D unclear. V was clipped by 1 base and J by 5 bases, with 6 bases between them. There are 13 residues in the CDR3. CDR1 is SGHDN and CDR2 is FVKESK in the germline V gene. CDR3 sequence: CASSQGDYQPQHF. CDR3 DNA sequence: TGTGCCAGCAGCCAAGGCGATTATCAGCCCCAGCATTTT.

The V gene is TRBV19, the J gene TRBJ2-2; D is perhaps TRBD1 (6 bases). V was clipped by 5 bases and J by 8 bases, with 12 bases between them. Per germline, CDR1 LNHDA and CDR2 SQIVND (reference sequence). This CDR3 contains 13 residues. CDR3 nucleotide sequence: TGTGCCAGTAGTGGAGTGACAGGTGGGGAGCTGTTTTTT. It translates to CASSGVTGGELFF.

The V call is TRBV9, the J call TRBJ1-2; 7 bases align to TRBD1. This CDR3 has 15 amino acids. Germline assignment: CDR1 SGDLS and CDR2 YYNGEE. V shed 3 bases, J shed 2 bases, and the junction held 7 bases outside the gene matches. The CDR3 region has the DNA TGTGCCAGCAGCGCCCGACAGGGCTTAAACTATGGCTACACCTTC. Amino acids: CASSARQGLNYGYTF.

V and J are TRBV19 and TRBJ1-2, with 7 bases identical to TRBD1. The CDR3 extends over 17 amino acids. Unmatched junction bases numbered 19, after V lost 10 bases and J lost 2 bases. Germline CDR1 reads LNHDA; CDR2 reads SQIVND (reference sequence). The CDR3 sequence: CATSTTGRADFNYGYTF. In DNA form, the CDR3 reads TGTGCCACCTCCACGACAGGGAGAGCCGATTTCAACTATGGCTACACCTTC.

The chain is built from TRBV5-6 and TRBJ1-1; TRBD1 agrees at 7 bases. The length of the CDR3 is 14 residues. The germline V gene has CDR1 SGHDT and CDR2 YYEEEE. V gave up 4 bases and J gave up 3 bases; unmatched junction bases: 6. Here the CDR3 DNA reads TGTGCCAGCAGCCCCGTTGACAGGGACACTGAAGCTTTCTTT. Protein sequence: CASSPVDRDTEAFF.

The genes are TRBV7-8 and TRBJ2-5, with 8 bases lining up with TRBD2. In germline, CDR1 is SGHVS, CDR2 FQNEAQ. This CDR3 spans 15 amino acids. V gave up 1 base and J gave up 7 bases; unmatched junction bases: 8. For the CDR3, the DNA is TGTGCCAGCAGCTTAGGAGCGGGGGCATGGGGGACCCAGTACTTC. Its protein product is CASSLGAGAWGTQYF.

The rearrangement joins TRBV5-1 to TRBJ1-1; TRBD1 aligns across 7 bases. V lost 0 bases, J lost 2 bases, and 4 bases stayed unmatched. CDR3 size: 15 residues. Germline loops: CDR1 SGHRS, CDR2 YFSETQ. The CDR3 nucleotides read TGCGCCAGCAGCTTGGCACAGGGGTTTAACACTGAAGCTTTCTTT. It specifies CASSLAQGFNTEAFF.